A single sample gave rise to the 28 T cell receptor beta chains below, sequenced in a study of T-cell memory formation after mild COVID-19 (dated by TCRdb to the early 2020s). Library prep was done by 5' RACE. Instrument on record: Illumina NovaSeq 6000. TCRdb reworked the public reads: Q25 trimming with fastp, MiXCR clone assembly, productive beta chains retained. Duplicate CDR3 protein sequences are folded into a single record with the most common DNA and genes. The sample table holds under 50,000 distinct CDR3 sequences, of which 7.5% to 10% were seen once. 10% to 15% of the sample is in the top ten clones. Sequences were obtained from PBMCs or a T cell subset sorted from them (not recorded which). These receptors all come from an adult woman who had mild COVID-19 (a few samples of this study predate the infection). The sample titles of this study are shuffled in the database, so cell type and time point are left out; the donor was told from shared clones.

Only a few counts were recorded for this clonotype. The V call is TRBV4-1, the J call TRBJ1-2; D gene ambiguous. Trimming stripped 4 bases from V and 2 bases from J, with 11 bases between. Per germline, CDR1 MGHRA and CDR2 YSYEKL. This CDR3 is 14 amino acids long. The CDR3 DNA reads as TGCGCCAGCAGCCCCTGGCAGGACAACTATGGCTACACCTTC. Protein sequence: CASSPWQDNYGYTF.

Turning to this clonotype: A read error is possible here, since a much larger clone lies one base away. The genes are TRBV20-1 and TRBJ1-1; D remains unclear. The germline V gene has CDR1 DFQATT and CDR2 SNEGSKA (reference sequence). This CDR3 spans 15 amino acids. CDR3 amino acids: CSARDAAGVNTDAFF. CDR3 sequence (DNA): TGCAGTGCTAGAGATGCGGCAGGAGTGAACACTGATGCTTTCTTT.

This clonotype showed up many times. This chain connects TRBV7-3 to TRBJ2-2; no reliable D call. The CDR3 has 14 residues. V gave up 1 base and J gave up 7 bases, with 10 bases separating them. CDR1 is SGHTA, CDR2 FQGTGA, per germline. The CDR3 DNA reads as TGTGCCAGCAGCTTAAGGCCGGGTATCGGGGAGCTGTTTTTT. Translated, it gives CASSLRPGIGELFF.

For the CDR3, the DNA is TGTGCCAGCAGAGCCGGGACAGGGGTTGCTGGGGCCAACGTCCTGACTTTC. It is translated as CASRAGTGVAGANVLTF. J is TRBJ2-6 and V is TRBV2, with 10 nucleotides matching TRBD1. Looked up from germline, CDR1 is SNHLY and CDR2 is FYNNEI. V was clipped by 6 bases and J by 2 bases; unmatched bases: 7. The CDR3 is made up of 17 amino acids.

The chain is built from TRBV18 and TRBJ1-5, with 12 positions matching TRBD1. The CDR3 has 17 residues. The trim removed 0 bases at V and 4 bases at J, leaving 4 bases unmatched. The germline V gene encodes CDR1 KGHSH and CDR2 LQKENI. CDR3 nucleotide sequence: TGTGCCAGCTCACCACCGGGGGGACAGGGGGCGAATCAGCCCCAGCATTTT. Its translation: CASSPPGGQGANQPQHF.

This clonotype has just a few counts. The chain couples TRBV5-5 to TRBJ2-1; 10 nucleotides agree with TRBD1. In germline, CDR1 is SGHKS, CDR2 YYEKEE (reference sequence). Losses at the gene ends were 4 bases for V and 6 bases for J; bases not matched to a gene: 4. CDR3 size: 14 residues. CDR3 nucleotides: TGTGCCAGCAGCCCTGGACAGGGGGGCAATGAGCAGTTCTTC. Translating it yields CASSPGQGGNEQFF.

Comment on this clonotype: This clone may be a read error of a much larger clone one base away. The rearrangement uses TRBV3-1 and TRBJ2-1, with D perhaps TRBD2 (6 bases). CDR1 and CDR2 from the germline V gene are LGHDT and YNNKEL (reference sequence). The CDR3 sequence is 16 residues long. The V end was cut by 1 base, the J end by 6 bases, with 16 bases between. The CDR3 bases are TGTGCCAGCAGCCAAGCAGCTAGCGCTCCCTTCAATGAGCAGTTCTTC. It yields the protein CASSQAASAPFNEQFF.

The CDR3 spells CSARDGAGDYNEQFF. CDR3 in DNA: TGCAGTGCCCGGGATGGAGCGGGAGACTACAATGAGCAGTTCTTC. The chain has TRBV20-1 and TRBJ2-1, with 8 bases aligning to TRBD2. This CDR3 is 15 amino acids long. J lost 3 bases, V lost 6 bases, and 10 bases had no gene match. The germline CDR1 and CDR2 sequences are DFQATT and SNEGSKA (reference sequence).

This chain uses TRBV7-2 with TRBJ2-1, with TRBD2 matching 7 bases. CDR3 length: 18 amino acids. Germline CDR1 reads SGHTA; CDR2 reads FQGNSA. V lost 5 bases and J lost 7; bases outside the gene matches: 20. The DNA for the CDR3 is TGTGCCAGCAGCCCCCGGCGGGGGAGCGGGGCCAAGATGAATGAGCAGTTCTTC. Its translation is CASSPRRGSGAKMNEQFF. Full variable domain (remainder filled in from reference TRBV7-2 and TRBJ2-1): GAGVSQSPSNKVTEKGKDVELRCDPISGHTALYWYRQSLGQGLEFLIYFQGNSAPDKSGLPSDRFSAERTGGSVSTLTIQRTQQEDSAVYLCASSPRRGSGAKMNEQFFGPGTRLTVL.

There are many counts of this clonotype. Written as DNA, the CDR3 is TGTGCCAGCAGCCGGGGACAGGGGGTGAGCTACAATGAGCAGTTCTTC. Its protein product is CASSRGQGVSYNEQFF. J is TRBJ2-1 and V is TRBV5-6, with TRBD1 matching 11 bases. Per the germline V gene, CDR1 is SGHDT and CDR2 is YYEEEE. The CDR3 has 16 residues. Trimming at V came to 4 bases and at J to 3 bases, leaving 6 bases not matched to a gene.

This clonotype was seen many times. CDR3 residues: CATSRDSARNTGELFF. The DNA of the CDR3 is TGTGCCACCAGCAGAGATAGCGCCCGAAACACCGGGGAGCTGTTTTTT. The V gene is TRBV15, the J gene TRBJ2-2; a possible D gene is TRBD2 (5 bases). The CDR3 has 16 residues. CDR1 and CDR2 from the germline V gene are LNHNV and YYDKDF (reference sequence). V was trimmed by 0 bases and J by 2 bases, leaving 10 bases between them.

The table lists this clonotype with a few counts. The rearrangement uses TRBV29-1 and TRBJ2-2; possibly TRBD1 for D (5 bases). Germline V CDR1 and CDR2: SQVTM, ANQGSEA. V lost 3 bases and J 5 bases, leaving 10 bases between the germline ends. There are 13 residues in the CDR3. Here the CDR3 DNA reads TGCAGCGTTGACAGGGATCGAACCGGGGAGCTGTTTTTT. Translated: CSVDRDRTGELFF.

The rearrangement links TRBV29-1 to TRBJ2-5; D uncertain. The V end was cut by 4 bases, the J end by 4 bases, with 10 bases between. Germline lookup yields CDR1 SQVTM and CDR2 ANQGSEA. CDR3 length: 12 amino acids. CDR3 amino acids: CSVGIRGETQYF. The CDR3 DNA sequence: TGCAGCGTTGGTATCCGAGGAGAGACCCAGTACTTC.

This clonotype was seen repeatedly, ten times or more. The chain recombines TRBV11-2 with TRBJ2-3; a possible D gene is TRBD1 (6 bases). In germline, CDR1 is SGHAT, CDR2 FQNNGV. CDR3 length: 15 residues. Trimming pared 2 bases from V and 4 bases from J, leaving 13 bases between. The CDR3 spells CASSLIQGGPDTQYF. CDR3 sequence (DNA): TGTGCCAGCAGCTTAATACAGGGTGGTCCAGATACGCAGTATTTT.

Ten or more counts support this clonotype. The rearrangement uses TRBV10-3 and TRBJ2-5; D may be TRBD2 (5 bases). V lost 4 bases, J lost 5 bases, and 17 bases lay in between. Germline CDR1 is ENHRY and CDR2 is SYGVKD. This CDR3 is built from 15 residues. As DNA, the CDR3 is TGTGCCATCAGTGCCGGGATCCTTGGACGGGAGACCCAGTACTTC. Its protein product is CAISAGILGRETQYF.

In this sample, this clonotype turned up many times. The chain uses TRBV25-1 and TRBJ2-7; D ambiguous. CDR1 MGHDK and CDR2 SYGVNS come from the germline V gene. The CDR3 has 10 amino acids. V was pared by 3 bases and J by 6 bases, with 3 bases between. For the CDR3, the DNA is TGTGCCAGCAGTGACCGCGAGCAGTACTTC. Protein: CASSDREQYF.

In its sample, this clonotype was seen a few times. CDR3 DNA: TGTGCCAGCAGTTACCCCACGAACTTAGCGGGAGACGTGACCCAGTACTTC. The encoded protein is CASSYPTNLAGDVTQYF. The rearrangement uses TRBV6-6 and TRBJ2-5; 9 bases line up with TRBD2. CDR1 is MNHNY and CDR2 is SVGAGI in the germline V gene (reference sequence). V lost 2 bases to trimming and J lost 7 bases; unmatched junction nucleotides: 14. The CDR3 is made up of 17 amino acids.

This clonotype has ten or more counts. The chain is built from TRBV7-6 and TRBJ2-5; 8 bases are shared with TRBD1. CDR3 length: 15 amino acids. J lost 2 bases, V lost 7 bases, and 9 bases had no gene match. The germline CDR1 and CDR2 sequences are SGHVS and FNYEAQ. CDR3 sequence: CASTLYQGAQETQYF. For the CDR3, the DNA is TGTGCCAGCACCCTTTATCAGGGGGCTCAAGAGACCCAGTACTTC.

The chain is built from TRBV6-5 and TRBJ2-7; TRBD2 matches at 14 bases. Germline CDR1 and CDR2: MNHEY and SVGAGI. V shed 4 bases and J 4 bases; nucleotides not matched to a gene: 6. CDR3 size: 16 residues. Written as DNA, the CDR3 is TGTGCCAGCAGTTGGGGGACTAGCGGGGGAATGTACGAGCAGTACTTC. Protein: CASSWGTSGGMYEQYF.

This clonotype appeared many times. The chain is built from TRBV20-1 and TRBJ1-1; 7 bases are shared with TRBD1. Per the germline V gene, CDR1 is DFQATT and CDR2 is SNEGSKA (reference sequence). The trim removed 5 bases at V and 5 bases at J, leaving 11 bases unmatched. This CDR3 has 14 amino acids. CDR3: CSAGRPDRETEAFF. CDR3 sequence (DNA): TGCAGTGCTGGGCGCCCTGACAGGGAAACTGAAGCTTTCTTT.

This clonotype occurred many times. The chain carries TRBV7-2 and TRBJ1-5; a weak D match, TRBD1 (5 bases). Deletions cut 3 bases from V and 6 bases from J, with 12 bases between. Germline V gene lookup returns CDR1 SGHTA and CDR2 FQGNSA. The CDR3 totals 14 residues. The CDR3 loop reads CASSFFGAVQPQHF. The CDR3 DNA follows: TGTGCCAGCAGCTTCTTCGGGGCGGTTCAGCCCCAGCATTTT.

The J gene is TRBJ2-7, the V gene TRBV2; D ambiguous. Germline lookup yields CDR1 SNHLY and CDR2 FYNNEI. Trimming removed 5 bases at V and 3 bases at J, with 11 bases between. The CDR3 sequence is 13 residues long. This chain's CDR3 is CASSLEIDYEQYF. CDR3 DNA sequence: TGTGCCAGCAGTTTAGAGATTGACTACGAGCAGTACTTC.

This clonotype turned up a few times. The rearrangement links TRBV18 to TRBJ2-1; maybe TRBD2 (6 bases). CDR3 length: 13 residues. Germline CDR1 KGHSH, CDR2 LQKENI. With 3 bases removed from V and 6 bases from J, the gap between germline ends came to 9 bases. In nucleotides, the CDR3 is TGTGCCAGCTCACCCCAGGGAGGCAATGAGCAGTTCTTC. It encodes CASSPQGGNEQFF.

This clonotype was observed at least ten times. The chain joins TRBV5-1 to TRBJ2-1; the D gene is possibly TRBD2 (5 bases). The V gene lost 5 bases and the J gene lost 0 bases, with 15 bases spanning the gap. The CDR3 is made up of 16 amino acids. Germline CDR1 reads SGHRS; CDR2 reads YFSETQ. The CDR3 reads CASSYGWERSYNEQFF. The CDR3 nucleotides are TGCGCCAGCAGTTACGGGTGGGAGCGCTCCTACAATGAGCAGTTCTTC.

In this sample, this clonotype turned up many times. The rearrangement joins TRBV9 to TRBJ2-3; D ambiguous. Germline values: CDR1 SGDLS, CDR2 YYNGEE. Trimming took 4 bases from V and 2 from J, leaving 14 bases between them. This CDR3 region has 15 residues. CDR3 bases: TGTGCCAGCAGCTTACAATCCCTGTCCACAGATACGCAGTATTTT. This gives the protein CASSLQSLSTDTQYF.

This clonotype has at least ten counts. The CDR3: CASSYSGTGATYGYTF. The DNA for the CDR3 is TGTGCCAGCAGTTACTCCGGGACAGGGGCGACCTATGGCTACACCTTC. The chain employs TRBV6-5 and TRBJ1-2, with 10 bases matching TRBD1. J gave up 4 bases and V 0 bases, and 5 bases lay outside the gene matches. The CDR3 runs to 16 residues. Germline CDR1 and CDR2: MNHEY and SVGAGI.

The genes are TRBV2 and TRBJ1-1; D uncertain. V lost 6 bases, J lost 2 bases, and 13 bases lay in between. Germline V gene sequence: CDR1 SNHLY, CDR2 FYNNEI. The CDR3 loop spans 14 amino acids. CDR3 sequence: CASRDQWGNTEAFF. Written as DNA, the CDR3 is TGTGCCAGCAGAGACCAGTGGGGAAACACTGAAGCTTTCTTT. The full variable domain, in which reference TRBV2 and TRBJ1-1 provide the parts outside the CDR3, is EPEVTQTPSHQVTQMGQEVILRCVPISNHLYFYWYRQILGQKVEFLVSFYNNEISEKSEIFDDQFSVERPDGSNFTLKIRSTKLEDSAMYFCASRDQWGNTEAFFGQGTRLTVV.

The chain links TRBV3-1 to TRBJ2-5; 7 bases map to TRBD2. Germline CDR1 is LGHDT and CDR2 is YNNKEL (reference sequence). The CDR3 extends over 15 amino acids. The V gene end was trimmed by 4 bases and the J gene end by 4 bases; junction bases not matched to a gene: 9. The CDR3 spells CASSLRGGESETQYF. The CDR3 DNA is TGTGCCAGCAGCCTTCGCGGGGGTGAGTCAGAGACCCAGTACTTC.